A single sample gave rise to the 16 T cell receptor beta chains below, sequenced in a study of CD8+ T cells in alopecia areata (dated by TCRdb to 2016 to 2019). Cells from mouse cutaneous lymph nodes were pooled, stained for CD4, CD8alpha, NKG2D, NKG2ACE and other markers, and then sorted on a BD Influx. Library preparation used the immunoSEQ multiplex PCR assay. For TCR sequencing, RNA was extracted from every sample and reverse transcribed into cDNA to serve as template. Here the immuneACCESS table is served through TCRdb, limited to in-frame sequences with V and J called. Missing clones are a known gap in these copies; in checked studies unresolved V genes cover under half, and the rest lacks a known reason. The table shows roughly 260,000 clones here, with no singletons. The biggest ten clones account for about 1.1% of the sample. Sequences were obtained from CD4+ T cells sorted from a lymph node. The receptors derive from a C3H/HeJ mouse with alopecia areata. The haplotype of this strain at the MHC is H2-k.

Details on this clone: All gene names here are mouse names. The CDR3 end lies 4 residues beyond the end of the read and is filled in from the germline J gene. V and J are TRBV1 and TRBJ2-2; D might be TRBD1 (6 bases). The V and J ends lost 0 bases and 1 base respectively, with 9 bases between them. CDR3 size: 16 residues. Germline V lookup: CDR1 NSQYPW, CDR2 LRSPGD (reference sequence). The covered CDR3 bases are TGCACCTGCAGTGCAGAAACAGGGAGAAACACCGGG. Protein sequence: CTCSAETGRNTG. The CDR3 in full is CTCSAETGRNTGQLYF.

This clone was picked up a small number of times. Each gene name is a mouse one. The observed sequence ends 4 residues before the CDR3 terminus, with the missing tail filled in from the germline J gene. The rearrangement links TRBV13-1 to TRBJ2-2; D uncertain. Germline CDR1 is NSHNY and CDR2 is SYGAGN. V was trimmed by 1 base and J by 3 bases, leaving 7 bases between them. This CDR3 comprises 14 residues. CDR3 DNA, as far as it was read: TGTGCCAGCAGTGATAACAGTTACACCGGG. Its protein product is CASSDNSYTG. The full CDR3 protein is CASSDNSYTGQLYF.

As concerns this clone: Gene names follow the mouse nomenclature. With the read ending 4 residues before the CDR3 end, the germline J gene is used to fill in that end. J is TRBJ2-2 and V is TRBV19; the D gene is possibly TRBD1 (6 bases). The germline V gene encodes CDR1 FNHDT and CDR2 SITEND (reference sequence). Trimming left V 6 bases short and J 3 bases short, with 15 bases between. This CDR3 region has 15 residues. The DNA read from the CDR3 is TGTGCCAGCAACCTCCAGGGGCGGGACACCGGG. Protein: CASNLQGRDTG. The complete CDR3 reads CASNLQGRDTGQLYF.

This clone was observed a handful of times. Gene names are the mouse ones. The CDR3 is cut off 4 residues early in the read; its end comes from the germline J gene. The V and J genes are TRBV13-2 and TRBJ2-5, with TRBD1 as a possible D gene (5 bases). CDR1 NNHNN and CDR2 SYGAGS come from the germline V gene (reference sequence). The CDR3 covers 13 residues. The CDR3 DNA, read in part, is TGTGCCAGCGGTGTTTCAGGGAAAGAC. This encodes CASGVSGKD. The whole CDR3 protein reads CASGVSGKDTQYF.

This clone appeared a few times. Genes and germline come from the mouse. The read terminates 3 residues before the CDR3 end, so the remaining end is supplied by the germline J gene. The chain uses TRBV5 and TRBJ1-6; TRBD1 might be the D (5 bases). TRBJ1-6 is an ORF; its function is uncertain. Per germline, CDR1 LGHNA and CDR2 YNLKQL (reference sequence). V dropped 0 bases and J dropped 2 bases, with 8 bases sitting between them. This CDR3 contains 16 residues. The CDR3 DNA, read in part, is TGTGCCAGCAGCCAAGATGAGGACACCTATAATTCGCCC. Protein: CASSQDEDTYNSP. The whole CDR3 reads CASSQDEDTYNSPLYF.

This clone was seen a handful of times. All gene names here are mouse names. The CDR3 end is not reached by the read, which stops 4 residues before it; the germline J gene fills it in. The chain employs TRBV14 and TRBJ2-1, with 7 bases that match TRBD1. With V trimmed by 7 bases and J by 1 base, 5 bases remained unmatched. In germline, CDR1 is SGHDT, CDR2 FRDEAV. The CDR3 extends over 14 amino acids. The CDR3 spells CASGRDSNYAEQFF. The CDR3 bases that were read are TGTGCCAGCGGCCGGGACAGCAACTATGCT.

This clone was seen a few times. Any gene name here is a mouse gene name. The read falls 4 residues short of the CDR3 end, and the missing part is taken from the germline J gene. The V call is TRBV19, the J call TRBJ2-3, with D tentatively TRBD1 (6 bases). CDR3 size: 16 residues. Trimming removed 2 bases at V and 1 base at J, with 14 bases between. Germline CDR1 FNHDT, CDR2 SITEND (reference sequence). This chain's CDR3 is CASSITRGPGAETLYF. The CDR3 bases that were read are TGTGCCAGCAGTATCACCAGGGGCCCTGGTGCAGAA.

This clone was recorded a few times. The gene names given are mouse names. The read ends 4 residues early relative to the CDR3; the germline J gene fills the gap. The same CDR3 also results from other DNA sequences found in this sample. The genes are TRBV13-1 and TRBJ2-2, with TRBD1 as a possible D gene (5 bases). Germline V lookup: CDR1 NSHNY, CDR2 SYGAGN. Trimming cost V 0 bases and J 0 bases, with 9 bases left between them. This CDR3 is built from 16 residues. The part of the CDR3 DNA that was read is TGTGCCAGCAGTGATGCACCAGGGTCAAACACCGGG. Protein: CASSDAPGSNTG. The entire CDR3 is CASSDAPGSNTGQLYF.

This clone was seen a few times. Mouse names are used for the genes. The read ends 4 residues shy of where the CDR3 ends; the end is completed using the germline J gene. The chain uses TRBV12-1 and TRBJ2-3; D is unresolved. Germline V CDR1 and CDR2: SGHSN, HYEKVE. V was trimmed by 1 base and J by 0 bases, leaving 4 bases between them. The CDR3 is 13 amino acids. The sequenced part of the CDR3 DNA is TGTGCCAGCTCTCTATCAAGTGCAGAA. Its translation is CASSLSSAE. The complete CDR3 reads CASSLSSAETLYF.

Turning to this clone: The gene names here belong to mouse. The missing CDR3 end, 4 residues past where the read stops, is filled in from the germline J gene. The rearrangement joins TRBV13-3 to TRBJ2-1, with 12 nucleotides matching TRBD1. The junction had 4 bases not matched to a gene; V was cut back by 6 bases and J by 6 bases. The length of the CDR3 is 14 residues. Germline CDR1 is NNHDY and CDR2 is SYVADS. CDR3 bases read: TGTGCCAGCACCCCGGGACAGGGGGCTGCT. This codes for CASTPGQGAA. Given in full, the CDR3 is CASTPGQGAAEQFF.

This clone was detected a few times. Genes here carry mouse names. The read finishes 4 residues shy of the CDR3 end, and the germline J gene is used to complete it. The rearrangement joins TRBV13-1 to TRBJ2-3; possibly TRBD1 for D (5 bases). Germline CDR1 NSHNY, CDR2 SYGAGN. Trimming pared 3 bases from V and 0 bases from J, leaving 11 bases between. CDR3 length: 15 residues. This CDR3 reads CASSGEGSSAETLYF. CDR3 DNA, as far as it was read: TGTGCCAGCAGTGGTGAGGGGTCTAGTGCAGAA.

On this clone itself: Genes and germline are mouse. The read terminates 4 residues ahead of where the CDR3 ends, so the germline J gene completes it. This sequence joins TRBV19 and TRBJ2-1, with 8 bases matching TRBD2. Germline V lookup: CDR1 FNHDT, CDR2 SITEND (reference sequence). This CDR3 contains 14 residues. With 5 bases clipped from V and 0 bases from J, the junction kept 1 base outside the gene matches. The DNA read from the CDR3 is TGTGCCAGCAGGACTGGGGTTAACTATGCT. Protein product: CASRTGVNYA. The whole CDR3 sequence is CASRTGVNYAEQFF.

This clone turned up a few times. Gene names and germline match the mouse. The CDR3 end lies 4 residues beyond the end of the read and is filled in from the germline J gene. V gene TRBV29 combines with J gene TRBJ2-2; D possibly corresponds to TRBD1 (6 bases). The V end was cut by 7 bases, the J end by 1 base, with 10 bases between. Germline CDR1 reads MSHET; CDR2 reads SYDVDS. This CDR3 is built from 14 residues. This CDR3 is CASNLTGNTGQLYF. Partial CDR3 DNA: TGTGCTAGCAACTTGACAGGAAACACCGGG. The variable domain in full, with the rest retrieved from reference TRBV29 and TRBJ2-2, is DMKVTQMPRYLIKRMGENVLLECGQDMSHETMYWYRQDPGLGLQLIYISYDVDSNSEGDIPKGYRVSRKKREHFSLILDSAKTNQTSVYFCASNLTGNTGQLYFGEGSKLTVL.

A note on this clone: Mouse gene names apply. The CDR3 end lies 4 residues beyond the end of the read and is filled in from the germline J gene. This chain uses TRBV13-1 with TRBJ1-2, with 11 bases matching TRBD1. Looked up from germline, CDR1 is NSHNY and CDR2 is SYGAGN. This CDR3 has 13 amino acids. Unmatched junction bases numbered 2, after V lost 8 bases and J lost 2 bases. Incomplete CDR3 DNA: TGTGCCAGTGGACAGGGGGCGAACTCC. The encoded protein is CASGQGANS. The entire CDR3 sequence reads CASGQGANSDYTF.

This clone was detected a few times. Gene names and germline refer to mouse. Coverage ceases 4 residues before the CDR3 finishes, and the germline J gene fills in the end. Other DNA sequences of this sample code for an identical CDR3. V is TRBV1 and J is TRBJ2-1, with a tentative D call TRBD2 (7 bases). Germline lookup yields CDR1 NSQYPW and CDR2 LRSPGD (reference sequence). V lost 0 bases and J lost 4, with 10 bases in between. The CDR3 is made up of 15 amino acids. The part of the CDR3 DNA that was read is TGCACCTGCAGTGCAGAAGGGGGGCTTTATGCT. Amino acids: CTCSAEGGLYA. The full CDR3 protein is CTCSAEGGLYAEQFF.

In the case of this clone: Here the gene names and germline are mouse. The sequenced fragment ends 4 residues before the CDR3 boundary, so the rest is inferred from the germline J gene. This chain joins TRBV13-1 and TRBJ1-1; possibly TRBD1 for D (6 bases). CDR1 is NSHNY and CDR2 is SYGAGN in the germline V gene. Between the trimmed V and J ends, which lost 7 bases and 1 base, there was a span of 11 bases. There are 13 residues in the CDR3. The sequenced CDR3 bases are TGTGCCAGCCACAGGGACATAAACACA. Its protein is CASHRDINT. The full CDR3 sequence reads CASHRDINTEVFF.